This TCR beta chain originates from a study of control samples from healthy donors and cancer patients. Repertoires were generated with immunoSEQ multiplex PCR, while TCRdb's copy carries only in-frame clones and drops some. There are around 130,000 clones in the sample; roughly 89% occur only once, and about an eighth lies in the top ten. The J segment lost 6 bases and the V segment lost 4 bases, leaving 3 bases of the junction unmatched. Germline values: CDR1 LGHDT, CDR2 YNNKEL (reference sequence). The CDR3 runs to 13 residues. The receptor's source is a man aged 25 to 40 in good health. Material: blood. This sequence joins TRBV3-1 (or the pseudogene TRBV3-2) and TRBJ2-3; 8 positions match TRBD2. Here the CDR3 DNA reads TGTGCCAGCAGCCCAGCGGGGGCCGATACGCAGTATTTT. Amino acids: CASSPAGADTQYF.